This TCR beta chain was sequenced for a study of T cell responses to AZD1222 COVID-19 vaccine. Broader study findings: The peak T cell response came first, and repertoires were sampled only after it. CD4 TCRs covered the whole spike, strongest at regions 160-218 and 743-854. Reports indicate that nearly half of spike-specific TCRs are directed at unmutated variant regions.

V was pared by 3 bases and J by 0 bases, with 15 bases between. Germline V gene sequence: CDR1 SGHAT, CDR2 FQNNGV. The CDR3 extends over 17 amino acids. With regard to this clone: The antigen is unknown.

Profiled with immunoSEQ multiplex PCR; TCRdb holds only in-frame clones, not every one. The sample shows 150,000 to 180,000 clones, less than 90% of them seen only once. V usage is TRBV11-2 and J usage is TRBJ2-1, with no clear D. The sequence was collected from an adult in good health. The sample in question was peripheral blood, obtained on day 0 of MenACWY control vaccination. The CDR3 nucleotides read TGTGCCAGCAGCTTTGGATCGGGCTTTGGCTCCTACAATGAGCAGTTCTTC. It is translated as CASSFGSGFGSYNEQFF.